Listed here are 10 T cell receptor beta chains from one sample, sequenced in a study of T cells in women clearing cervical HPV infection. TCRdb's table, derived via immunoSEQ multiplex PCR, lists solely in-frame clones and lacks some. The ten most abundant clones cover about 6% of a sample with some 24,000 clones. Sequenced material: blood buffy coat. The receptors shown here come from a woman between 18 and 69 years old with a cervical HPV16 infection that either progressed to CIN3+ or cleared (not recorded which).

As to this clone: From the germline J gene comes the end of the CDR3, since the read stops 3 residues before it. The V and J genes are TRBV19 and TRBJ2-2; TRBD1 is a possible D gene (5 bases). From germline, CDR1 is LNHDA and CDR2 SQIVND (reference sequence). CDR3 length: 14 amino acids. The V and J ends lost 11 bases and 2 bases respectively, with 15 bases between them. The covered CDR3 bases are TGTGCCTCCAAAAGGGGCCTCAACACCGGGGAG. This codes for CASKRGLNTGE. The whole CDR3 reads CASKRGLNTGELFF.

Turning to this clone: The CDR3 extends 3 residues past the end of the read, so its final part is completed from the germline J gene. The chain carries TRBV5-6 and TRBJ2-2; TRBD1 is a possible D gene (5 bases). Trimming removed 4 bases at V and 0 bases at J, with 10 bases between. The CDR3 covers 15 residues. Per germline, CDR1 SGHDT and CDR2 YYEEEE. CDR3: CASSPDSSNTGELFF. CDR3 bases read: TGTGCCAGCAGCCCCGACAGCTCGAACACCGGGGAG. The whole variable domain, remainder taken from reference TRBV5-6 and TRBJ2-2, is DAGVTQSPTHLIKTRGQQVTLRCSPKSGHDTVSWYQQALGQGPQFIFQYYEEEERQRGNFPDRFSGHQFPNYSSELNVNALLLGDSALYLCASSPDSSNTGELFFGEGSRLTVL.

The CDR3 sequence is CASSSWDRGDEQYF. The sequenced part of the CDR3 DNA is TGTGCCAGCAGCTCATGGGACAGGGGAGACGAG. This chain joins TRBV7-9 and TRBJ2-7, with 10 bases that match TRBD1. The missing CDR3 end, 3 residues past where the read stops, is filled in from the germline J gene. Germline values: CDR1 SEHNR, CDR2 FQNEAQ (reference sequence). With V trimmed by 4 bases and J by 5 bases, 5 bases remained unmatched. This CDR3 comprises 14 residues.

Remarks on this clone: The read stops 3 residues short of the end of the CDR3; the missing end is completed from the germline J gene. The chain recombines TRBV19 with TRBJ1-4; D unclear. Germline-derived CDR1 and CDR2 are LNHDA and SQIVND (reference sequence). There are 14 residues in the CDR3. The V and J ends lost 5 bases and 7 bases respectively, with 14 bases between them. The sequenced part of the CDR3 DNA is TGTGCCAGTAGTGGTGGGCAGCAGAGTGAAAAA. Protein: CASSGGQQSEK. The complete CDR3 sequence is CASSGGQQSEKLFF.

As to this clone: The read halts 3 residues ahead of the CDR3 end, with the missing end drawn from the germline J gene. This chain uses TRBV7-9 with TRBJ2-7; possible D gene TRBD2, 5 bases. The CDR3 has 13 amino acids. Looked up from germline, CDR1 is SEHNR and CDR2 is FQNEAQ (reference sequence). V lost 6 bases to trimming and J lost 0 bases, with 9 bases between them. The CDR3 here is CASSSAYSYEQYF. The part of the CDR3 DNA that was read is TGTGCCAGCAGTAGCGCATACTCCTACGAG.

Concerning this clone: The CDR3 end falls 3 residues outside the read, so it is completed with the germline J gene. The chain couples TRBV5-1 to TRBJ2-1; 9 nucleotides match TRBD2. The germline gives CDR1 SGHRS, CDR2 YFSETQ. The trim removed 5 bases at V and 7 bases at J, leaving 10 bases unmatched. CDR3 length: 15 amino acids. The DNA read from the CDR3 is TGCGCCAGCAGATTAGCGGGAGATCCGGCTAATGAG. This gives the protein CASRLAGDPANE. The CDR3 as a whole reads CASRLAGDPANEQFF.

Note on this clone: The read finishes 3 residues shy of the CDR3 end, and the germline J gene is used to complete it. This chain joins TRBV5-1 and TRBJ2-2; a possible D gene is TRBD1 (6 bases). CDR3 length: 17 amino acids. Germline V gene lookup returns CDR1 SGHRS and CDR2 YFSETQ. V gave up 1 base and J gave up 1 base, with 14 bases separating them. CDR3 region: CASSLLGSRGNTGELFF. Incomplete CDR3 DNA: TGCGCCAGCAGCTTGTTGGGGTCCAGGGGGAACACCGGGGAG.

Notes on this clone: The read is 3 residues too short to cover the CDR3 end, so that end is filled in from the germline J gene. This chain joins TRBV18 and TRBJ1-2; maybe TRBD1 (5 bases). This CDR3 has 14 residues. Germline V lookup: CDR1 KGHSH, CDR2 LQKENI. The part of the CDR3 DNA that was read is TGTGCCAGCTCACCCGGCGGGGCGGTCAATGAC. The encoded protein is CASSPGGAVND. The CDR3 as a whole reads CASSPGGAVNDYTF.

As concerns this clone: Read sequence stops 3 residues before the CDR3 end, and the germline J gene provides the missing end. J is TRBJ2-1 and V is TRBV20-1; D is possibly TRBD2 (5 bases). V was cut by 0 bases and J by 5 bases, with 11 bases left in between. Germline V CDR1 and CDR2: DFQATT, SNEGSKA (reference sequence). This CDR3 has 14 amino acids. The DNA read from the CDR3 is TGCAGTGCTAGAGATCTGCTAGCCAACAATGAG. Residues: CSARDLLANNE. The entire CDR3 reads CSARDLLANNEQFF.

Notes on this clone: The CDR3 extends 3 residues past the end of the read, so its final part is completed from the germline J gene. The chain couples TRBV18 to TRBJ2-7, with 9 bases that match TRBD1. This CDR3 has 16 amino acids. V lost 6 bases, J lost 5 bases, and 14 bases stayed unmatched. Germline-derived CDR1 and CDR2 are KGHSH and LQKENI. This CDR3 reads CASSPQQGAQLNEQYF. CDR3 DNA (partial): TGTGCCAGCTCGCCCCAACAGGGGGCTCAGTTAAACGAG.